The clone carrying this T cell receptor beta chain was counted only a few times. These data come from a study of blood T cells in healthy people across ages. With V trimmed by 0 bases and J by 9 bases, 5 bases remained unmatched. The germline V gene has CDR1 DFQATT and CDR2 SNEGSKA (reference sequence). The CDR3 spans 14 residues. Together with a sample-barcoded 5' primer, a J-beta primer mix was included in a second PCR lasting roughly 6 to 12 cycles. TCRdb reprocessed the 5' RACE reads via MiXCR and lists one record per CDR3 protein. The sample has some 850,000 distinct CDR3 sequences, around a quarter seen once. The data were also submitted as part of a second study, on T cells of mothers and their children.

Sequenced material: blood. This sequence was found in a boy aged 5-17 years in good health. V is TRBV20-1 and J is TRBJ2-3; 11 positions match TRBD2. DNA for the CDR3: TGCAGTGCTAGAGATATAGCGGGGGGGTACACGCAGTATTTT. Its protein product is CSARDIAGGYTQYF.